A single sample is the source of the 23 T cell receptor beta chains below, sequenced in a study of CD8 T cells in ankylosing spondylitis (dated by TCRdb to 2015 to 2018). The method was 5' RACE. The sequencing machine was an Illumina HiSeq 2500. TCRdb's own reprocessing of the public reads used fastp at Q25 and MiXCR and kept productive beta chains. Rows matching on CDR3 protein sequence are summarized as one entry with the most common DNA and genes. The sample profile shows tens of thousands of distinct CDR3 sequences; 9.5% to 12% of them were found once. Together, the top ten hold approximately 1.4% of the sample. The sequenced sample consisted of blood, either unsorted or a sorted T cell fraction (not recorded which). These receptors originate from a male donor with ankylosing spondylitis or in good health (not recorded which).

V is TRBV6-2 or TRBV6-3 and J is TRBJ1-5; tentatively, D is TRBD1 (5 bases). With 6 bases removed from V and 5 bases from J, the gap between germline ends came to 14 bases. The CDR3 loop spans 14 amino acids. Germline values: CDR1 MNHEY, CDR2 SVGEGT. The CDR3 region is CASSPARVDQPQHF. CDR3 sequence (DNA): TGTGCCAGCAGCCCCGCCAGGGTCGATCAGCCCCAGCATTTT.

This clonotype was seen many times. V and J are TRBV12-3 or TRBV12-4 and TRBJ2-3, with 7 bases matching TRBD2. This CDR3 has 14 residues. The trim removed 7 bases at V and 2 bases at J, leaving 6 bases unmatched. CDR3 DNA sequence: TGTGCCAGCACCCTAGCGGCAATCACAGATACGCAGTATTTT. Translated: CASTLAAITDTQYF.

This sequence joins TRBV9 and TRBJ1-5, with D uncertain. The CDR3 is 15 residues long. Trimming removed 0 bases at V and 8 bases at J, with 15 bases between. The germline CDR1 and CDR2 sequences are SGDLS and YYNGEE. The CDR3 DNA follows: TGTGCCAGCAGCGTAGGAGGGTATTTCGGTGAGCCCCAGCATTTT. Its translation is CASSVGGYFGEPQHF.

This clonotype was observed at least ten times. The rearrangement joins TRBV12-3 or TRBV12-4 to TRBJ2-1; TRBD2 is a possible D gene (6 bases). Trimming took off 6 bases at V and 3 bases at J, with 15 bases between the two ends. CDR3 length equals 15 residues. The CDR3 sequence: CASSPDGGFYNEQFF. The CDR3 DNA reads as TGTGCCAGCAGCCCGGACGGGGGATTCTACAATGAGCAGTTCTTC.

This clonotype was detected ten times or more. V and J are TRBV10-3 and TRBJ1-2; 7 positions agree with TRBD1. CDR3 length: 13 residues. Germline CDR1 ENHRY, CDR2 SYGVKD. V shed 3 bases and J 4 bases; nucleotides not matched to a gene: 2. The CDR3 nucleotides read TGTGCCATCAGTGACTGGGACAGCTATGGCTACACCTTC. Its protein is CAISDWDSYGYTF.

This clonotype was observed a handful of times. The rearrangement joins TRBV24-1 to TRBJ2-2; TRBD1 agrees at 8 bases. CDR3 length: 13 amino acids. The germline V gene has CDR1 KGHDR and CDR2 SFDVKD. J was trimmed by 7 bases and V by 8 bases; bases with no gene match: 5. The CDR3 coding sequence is TGTGCCACCACAGACAGGGGTTTCGGGGAGCTGTTTTTT. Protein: CATTDRGFGELFF.

CDR3 sequence reads: CAISGYQGPEQFF. The CDR3 region has the DNA TGTGCCATCAGTGGTTACCAGGGACCTGAGCAGTTCTTC. V gene TRBV10-3 combines with J gene TRBJ2-1; possibly TRBD1 or TRBD2 for D (5 bases each). The CDR3 extends over 13 amino acids. Germline CDR1 and CDR2: ENHRY and SYGVKD. V was clipped by 4 bases and J by 9 bases, with 13 bases between them.

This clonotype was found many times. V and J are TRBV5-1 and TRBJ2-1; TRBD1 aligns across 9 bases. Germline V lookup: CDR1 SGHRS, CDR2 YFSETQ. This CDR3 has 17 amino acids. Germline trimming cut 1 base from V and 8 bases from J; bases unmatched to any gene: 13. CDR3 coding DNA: TGCGCCAGCAGCTTGTTTTTCGGGGACAGGGTGGGTGATGAGCAGTTCTTC. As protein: CASSLFFGDRVGDEQFF.

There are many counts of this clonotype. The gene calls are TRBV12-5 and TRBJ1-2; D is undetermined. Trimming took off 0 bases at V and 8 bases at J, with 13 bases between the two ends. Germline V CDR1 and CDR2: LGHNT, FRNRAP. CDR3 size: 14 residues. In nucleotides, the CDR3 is TGTGCTAGTGGTTTGGTATTAGAAAACGGCGGCTACACCTTC. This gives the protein CASGLVLENGGYTF.

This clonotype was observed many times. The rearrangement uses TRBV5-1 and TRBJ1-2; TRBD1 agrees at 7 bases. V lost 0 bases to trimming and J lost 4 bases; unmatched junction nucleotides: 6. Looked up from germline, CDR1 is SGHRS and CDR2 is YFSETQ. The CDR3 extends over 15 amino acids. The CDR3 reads CASSLEPGGAYGYTF. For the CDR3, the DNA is TGCGCCAGCAGCTTGGAGCCAGGGGGGGCCTATGGCTACACCTTC.

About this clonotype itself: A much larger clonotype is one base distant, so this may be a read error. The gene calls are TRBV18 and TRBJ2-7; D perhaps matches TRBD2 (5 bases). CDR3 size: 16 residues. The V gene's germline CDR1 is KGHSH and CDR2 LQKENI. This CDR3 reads CANSPLVTPGIYEQYF. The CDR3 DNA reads TGTGCCAACTCACCCCTGGTCACGCCGGGAATCTACGAGCAGTACTTC. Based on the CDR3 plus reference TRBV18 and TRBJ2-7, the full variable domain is NAGVMQNPRHLVRRRGQEARLRCSPMKGHSHVYWYRQLPEEGLKFMVYLQKENIIDESGMPKERFSAEFPKEGPSILRIQQVVRGDSAAYFCANSPLVTPGIYEQYFGPGTRLTVT.

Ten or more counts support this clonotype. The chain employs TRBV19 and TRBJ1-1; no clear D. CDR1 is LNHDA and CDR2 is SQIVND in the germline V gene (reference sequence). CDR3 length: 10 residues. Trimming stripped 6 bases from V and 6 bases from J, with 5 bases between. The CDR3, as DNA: TGTGCCAGTAGAGGGTCTGAAGCTTTCTTT. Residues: CASRGSEAFF.

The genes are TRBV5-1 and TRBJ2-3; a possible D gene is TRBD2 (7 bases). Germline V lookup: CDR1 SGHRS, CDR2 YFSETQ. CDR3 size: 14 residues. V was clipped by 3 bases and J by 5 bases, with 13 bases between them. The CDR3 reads CASSSRGGVDTQYF. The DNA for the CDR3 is TGCGCCAGCAGCTCCCGAGGGGGGGTAGATACGCAGTATTTT.

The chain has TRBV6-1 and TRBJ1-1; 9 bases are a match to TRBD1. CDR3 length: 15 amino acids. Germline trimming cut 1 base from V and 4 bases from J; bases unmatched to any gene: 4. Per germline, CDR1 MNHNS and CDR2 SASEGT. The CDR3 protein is CASSEEQGAFTEAFF. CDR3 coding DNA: TGTGCCAGCAGTGAAGAACAGGGGGCATTCACTGAAGCTTTCTTT.

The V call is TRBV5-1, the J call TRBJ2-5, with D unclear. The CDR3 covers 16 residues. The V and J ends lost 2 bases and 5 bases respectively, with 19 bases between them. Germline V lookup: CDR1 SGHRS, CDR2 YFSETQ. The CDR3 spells CASSLGPVSAPETQYF. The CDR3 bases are TGCGCCAGCAGCTTAGGGCCAGTGAGCGCTCCGGAGACCCAGTACTTC. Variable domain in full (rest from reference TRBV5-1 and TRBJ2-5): KAGVTQTPRYLIKTRGQQVTLSCSPISGHRSVSWYQQTPGQGLQFLFEYFSETQRNKGNFPGRFSGRQFSNSRSEMNVSTLELGDSALYLCASSLGPVSAPETQYFGPGTRLLVL.

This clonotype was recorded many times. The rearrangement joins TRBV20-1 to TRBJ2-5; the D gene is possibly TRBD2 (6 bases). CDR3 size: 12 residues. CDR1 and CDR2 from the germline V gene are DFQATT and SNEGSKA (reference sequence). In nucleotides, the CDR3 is TGCAGCACCCGGGGGTACCAAGAGACCCAGTACTTC. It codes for CSTRGYQETQYF.

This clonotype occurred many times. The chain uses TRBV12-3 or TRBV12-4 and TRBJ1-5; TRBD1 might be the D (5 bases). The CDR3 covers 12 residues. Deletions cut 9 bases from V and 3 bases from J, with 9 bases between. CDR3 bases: TGTGCCAGTCAGGGAGACAATCAGCCCCAGCATTTT. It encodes CASQGDNQPQHF.

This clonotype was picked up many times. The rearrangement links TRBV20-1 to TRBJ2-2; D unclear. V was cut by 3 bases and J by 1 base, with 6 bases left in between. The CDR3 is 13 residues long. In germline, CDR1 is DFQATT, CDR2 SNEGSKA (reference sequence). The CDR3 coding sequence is TGCAGTGCTAGCCAACAGAACACCGGGGAGCTGTTTTTT. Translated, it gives CSASQQNTGELFF.

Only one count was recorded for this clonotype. The CDR3: CASSPLLLGTGELFF. The CDR3 DNA sequence: TGTGCCAGCAGCCCGCTACTACTAGGGACCGGGGAGCTGTTTTTT. This sequence joins TRBV12-3 or TRBV12-4 and TRBJ2-2; TRBD2 might be the D (5 bases). The CDR3 extends over 15 amino acids. V shed 6 bases and J shed 5 bases, with 16 bases lying between them.

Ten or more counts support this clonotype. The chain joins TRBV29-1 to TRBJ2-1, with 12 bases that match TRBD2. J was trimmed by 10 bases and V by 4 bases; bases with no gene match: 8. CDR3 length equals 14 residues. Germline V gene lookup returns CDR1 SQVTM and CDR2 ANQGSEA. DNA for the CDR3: TGCAGCGTTGCCCTAGCGGGGGGGCCTCGGGAGCAGTTCTTC. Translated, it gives CSVALAGGPREQFF.

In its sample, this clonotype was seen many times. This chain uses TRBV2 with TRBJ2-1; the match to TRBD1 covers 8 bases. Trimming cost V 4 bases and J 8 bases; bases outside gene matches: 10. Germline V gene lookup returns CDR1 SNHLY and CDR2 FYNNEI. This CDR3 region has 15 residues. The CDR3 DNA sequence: TGTGCCAGCAGTGCTCAGGGACAGGTTGATGATGAGCAGTTCTTC. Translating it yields CASSAQGQVDDEQFF.

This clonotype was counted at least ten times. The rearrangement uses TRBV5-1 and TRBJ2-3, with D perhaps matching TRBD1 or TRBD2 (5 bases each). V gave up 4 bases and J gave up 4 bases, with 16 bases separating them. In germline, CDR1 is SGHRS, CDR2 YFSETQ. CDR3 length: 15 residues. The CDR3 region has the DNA TGCGCCAGCAGCCGCGGTCAGGGAGTGGCAGATACGCAGTATTTT. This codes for CASSRGQGVADTQYF.

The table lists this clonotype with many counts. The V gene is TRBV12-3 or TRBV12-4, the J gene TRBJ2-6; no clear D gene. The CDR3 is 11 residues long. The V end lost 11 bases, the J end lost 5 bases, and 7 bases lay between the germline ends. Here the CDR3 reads CAGSRANVLTF. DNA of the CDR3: TGTGCCGGATCCAGGGCCAACGTCCTGACTTTC.